This T cell receptor (beta chain) was obtained from a study of CD8 T cells in Susac syndrome. Reverse transcription of roughly 0.45 to 1 ug RNA was performed with random hexamers. Amplification of TCR beta CDR3 across 54 Vbeta and 13 Jbeta was performed with immunoSEQ multiplex PCR. TCRdb re-called the immunoSEQ multiplex PCR reads through MiXCR, storing one row per CDR3 protein. In the table there are 150,000 to 250,000 distinct CDR3 sequences, about 95% of which are singletons. The CDR3 is made up of 17 amino acids. CDR1 and CDR2 (germline): SEHNR, FQNEAQ (reference sequence). With V trimmed by 2 bases and J by 1 base, 11 bases remained unmatched. The patients serving as multiple sclerosis controls were treatment-naive. They had stable or active relapsing-remitting disease and fulfilled revised McDonald criteria. Bulk CD8+ and CD4+ cells came from magnetic negative isolation; CD8+ TEMRA by FACS.

Sample: CD4+ T cells from PBMCs. V gene TRBV7-9 combines with J gene TRBJ2-7; 7 bases fit TRBD1. This receptor was identified in a human donor with multiple sclerosis. CDR3 coding DNA: TGTGCCAGCAGCTTACCGGAACGGACAGGTCGATCCTACGAGCAGTACTTC. It is translated as CASSLPERTGRSYEQYF.